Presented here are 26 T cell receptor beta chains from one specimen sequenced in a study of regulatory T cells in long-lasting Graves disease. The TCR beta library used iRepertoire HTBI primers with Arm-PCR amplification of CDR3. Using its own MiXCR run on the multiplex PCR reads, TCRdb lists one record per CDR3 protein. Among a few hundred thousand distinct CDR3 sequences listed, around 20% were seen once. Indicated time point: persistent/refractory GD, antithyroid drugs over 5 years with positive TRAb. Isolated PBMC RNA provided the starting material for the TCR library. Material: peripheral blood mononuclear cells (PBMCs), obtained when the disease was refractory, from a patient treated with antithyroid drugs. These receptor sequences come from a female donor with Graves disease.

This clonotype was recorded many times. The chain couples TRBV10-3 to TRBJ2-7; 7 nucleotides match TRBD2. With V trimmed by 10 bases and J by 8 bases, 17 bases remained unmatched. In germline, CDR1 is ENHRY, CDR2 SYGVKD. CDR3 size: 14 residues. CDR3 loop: CATGGLGARRKQYF. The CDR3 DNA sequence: TGTGCCACCGGGGGGTTGGGCGCTAGAAGGAAGCAGTACTTC.

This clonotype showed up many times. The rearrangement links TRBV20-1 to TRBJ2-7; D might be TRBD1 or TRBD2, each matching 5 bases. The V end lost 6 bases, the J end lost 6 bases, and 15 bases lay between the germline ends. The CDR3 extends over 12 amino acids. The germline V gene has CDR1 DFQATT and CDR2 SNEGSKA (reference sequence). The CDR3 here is CSADDGTSEQYF. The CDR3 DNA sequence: TGCAGTGCCGATGACGGGACCAGCGAGCAGTACTTC.

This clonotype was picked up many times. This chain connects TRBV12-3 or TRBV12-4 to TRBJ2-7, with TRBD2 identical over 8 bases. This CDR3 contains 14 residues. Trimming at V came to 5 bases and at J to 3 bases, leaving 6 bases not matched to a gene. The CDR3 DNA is TGTGCCAGCAGTACGACTAGCGCCAACTACGAGCAGTACTTC. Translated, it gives CASSTTSANYEQYF.

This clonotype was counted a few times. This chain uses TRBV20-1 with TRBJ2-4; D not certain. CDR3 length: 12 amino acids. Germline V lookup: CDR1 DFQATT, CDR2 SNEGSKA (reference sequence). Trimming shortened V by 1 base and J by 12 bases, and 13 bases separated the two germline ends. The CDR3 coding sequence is TGCAGTGCTAGAGTAGAGGCCGGCGCTCAGTACTTC. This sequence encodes CSARVEAGAQYF.

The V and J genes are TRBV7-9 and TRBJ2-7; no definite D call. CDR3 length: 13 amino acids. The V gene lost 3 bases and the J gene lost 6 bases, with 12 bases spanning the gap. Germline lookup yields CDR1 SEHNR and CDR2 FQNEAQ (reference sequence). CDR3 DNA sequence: TGTGCCAGCAGCTTGACTCTCCGGTCCGAGCAGTACTTC. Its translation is CASSLTLRSEQYF.

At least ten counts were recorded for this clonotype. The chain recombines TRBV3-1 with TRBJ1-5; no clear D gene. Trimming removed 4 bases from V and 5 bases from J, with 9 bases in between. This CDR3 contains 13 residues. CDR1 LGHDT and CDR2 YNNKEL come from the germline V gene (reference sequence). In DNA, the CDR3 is TGTGCCAGCAGCCTAAAGGTAGATCAGCCCCAGCATTTT. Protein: CASSLKVDQPQHF. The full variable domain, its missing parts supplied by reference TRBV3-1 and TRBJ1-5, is DTAVSQTPKYLVTQMGNDKSIKCEQNLGHDTMYWYKQDSKKFLKIMFSYNNKELIINETVPNRFSPKSPDKAHLNLHINSLELGDSAVYFCASSLKVDQPQHFGDGTRLSIL.

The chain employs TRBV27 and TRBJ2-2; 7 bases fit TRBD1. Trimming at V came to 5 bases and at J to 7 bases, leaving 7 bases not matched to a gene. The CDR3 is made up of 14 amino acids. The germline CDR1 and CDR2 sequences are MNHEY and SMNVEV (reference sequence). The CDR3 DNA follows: TGTGCCAGCAGTACCCTGACAGGGAACGGGGAGCTGTTTTTT. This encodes CASSTLTGNGELFF.

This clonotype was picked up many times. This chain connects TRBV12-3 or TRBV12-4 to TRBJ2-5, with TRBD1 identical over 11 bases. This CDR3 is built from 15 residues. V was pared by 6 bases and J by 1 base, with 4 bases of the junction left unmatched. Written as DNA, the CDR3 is TGTGCCAGCAGACCTGGGACAGGGGGCCAAGAGACCCAGTACTTC. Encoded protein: CASRPGTGGQETQYF.

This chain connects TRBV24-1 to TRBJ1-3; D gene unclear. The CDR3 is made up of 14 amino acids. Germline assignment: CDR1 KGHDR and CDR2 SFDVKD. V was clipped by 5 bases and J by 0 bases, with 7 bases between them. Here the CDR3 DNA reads TGTGCCACCAGTGCTGGGAGCTCTGGAAACACCATATATTTT. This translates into CATSAGSSGNTIYF.

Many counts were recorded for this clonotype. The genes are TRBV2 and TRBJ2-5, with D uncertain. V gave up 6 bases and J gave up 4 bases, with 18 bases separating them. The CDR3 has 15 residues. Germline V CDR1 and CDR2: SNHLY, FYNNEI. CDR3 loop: CASSRPGSLGETQYF. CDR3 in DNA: TGTGCCAGCAGCCGTCCCGGGTCCCTCGGAGAGACCCAGTACTTC.

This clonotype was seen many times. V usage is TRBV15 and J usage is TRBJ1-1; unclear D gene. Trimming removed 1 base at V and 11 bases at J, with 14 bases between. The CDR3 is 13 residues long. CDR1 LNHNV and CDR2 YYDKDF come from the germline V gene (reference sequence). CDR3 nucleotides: TGTGCCACCAGCAGAGGGGTAACTGGGGAGGCTTTCTTT. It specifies CATSRGVTGEAFF.

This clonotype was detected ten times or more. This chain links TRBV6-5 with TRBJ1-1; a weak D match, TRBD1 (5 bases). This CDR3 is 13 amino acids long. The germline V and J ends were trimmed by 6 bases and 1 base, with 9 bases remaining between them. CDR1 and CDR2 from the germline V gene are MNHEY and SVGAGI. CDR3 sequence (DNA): TGTGCCAGCAGCTCCGACAGGAACACTGAAGCTTTCTTT. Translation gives CASSSDRNTEAFF.

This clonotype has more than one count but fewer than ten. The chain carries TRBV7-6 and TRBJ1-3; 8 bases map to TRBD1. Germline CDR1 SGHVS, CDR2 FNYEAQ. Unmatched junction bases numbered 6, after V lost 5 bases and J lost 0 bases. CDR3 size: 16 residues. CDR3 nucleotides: TGTGCCAGCAGCCCCGGGACAGGCCGCTCTGGAAACACCATATATTTT. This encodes CASSPGTGRSGNTIYF.

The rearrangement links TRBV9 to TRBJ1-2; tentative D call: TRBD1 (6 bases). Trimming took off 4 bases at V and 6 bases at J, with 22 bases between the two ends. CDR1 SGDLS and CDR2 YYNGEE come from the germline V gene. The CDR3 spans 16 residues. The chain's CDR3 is CASSTRLIPGVNGYTF. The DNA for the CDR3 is TGTGCCAGCAGCACTCGTCTAATCCCAGGGGTCAATGGCTACACCTTC.

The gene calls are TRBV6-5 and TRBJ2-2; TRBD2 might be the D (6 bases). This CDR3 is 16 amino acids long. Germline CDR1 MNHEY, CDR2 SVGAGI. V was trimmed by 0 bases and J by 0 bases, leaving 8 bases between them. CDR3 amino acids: CASSYSIAANTGELFF. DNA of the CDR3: TGTGCCAGCAGTTACTCGATAGCGGCGAACACCGGGGAGCTGTTTTTT.

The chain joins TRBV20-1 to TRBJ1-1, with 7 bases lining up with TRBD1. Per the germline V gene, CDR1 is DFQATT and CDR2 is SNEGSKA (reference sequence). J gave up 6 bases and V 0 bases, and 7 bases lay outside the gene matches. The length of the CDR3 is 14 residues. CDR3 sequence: CSAREPRQGPEAFF. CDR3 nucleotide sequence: TGCAGTGCTAGAGAACCAAGACAGGGCCCTGAAGCTTTCTTT.

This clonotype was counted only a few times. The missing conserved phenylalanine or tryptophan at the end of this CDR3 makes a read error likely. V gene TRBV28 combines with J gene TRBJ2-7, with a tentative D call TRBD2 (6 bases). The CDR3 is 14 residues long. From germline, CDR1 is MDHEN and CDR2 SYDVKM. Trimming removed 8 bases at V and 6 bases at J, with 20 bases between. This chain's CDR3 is CASSTTSSACEQYS. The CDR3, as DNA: TGTGCCAGCTCCACTACTAGCTCCGCCTGCGAGCAGTACTCC.

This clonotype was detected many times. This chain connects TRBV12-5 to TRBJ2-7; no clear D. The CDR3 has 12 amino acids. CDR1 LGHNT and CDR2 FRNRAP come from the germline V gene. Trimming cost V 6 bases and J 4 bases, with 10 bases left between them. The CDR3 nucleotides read TGTGCTAGTGGAACACACGGATACGAGCAGTACTTC. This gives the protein CASGTHGYEQYF.

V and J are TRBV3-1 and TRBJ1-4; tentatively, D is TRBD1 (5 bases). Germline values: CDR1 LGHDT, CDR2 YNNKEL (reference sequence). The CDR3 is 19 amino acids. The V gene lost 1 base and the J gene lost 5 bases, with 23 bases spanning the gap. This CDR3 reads CASSQGRVSTERPNEKLFF. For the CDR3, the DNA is TGTGCCAGCAGCCAAGGCAGGGTCAGCACCGAAAGACCGAATGAAAAACTGTTTTTT.

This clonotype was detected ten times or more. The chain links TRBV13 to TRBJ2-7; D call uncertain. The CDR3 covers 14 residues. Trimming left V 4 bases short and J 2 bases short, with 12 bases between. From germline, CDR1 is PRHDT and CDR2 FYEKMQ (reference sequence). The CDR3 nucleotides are TGTGCCAGCAGCTGGGGTGGTAAACCCTACGAGCAGTACTTC. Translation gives CASSWGGKPYEQYF. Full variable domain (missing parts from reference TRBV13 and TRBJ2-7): AAGVIQSPRHLIKEKRETATLKCYPIPRHDTVYWYQQGPGQDPQFLISFYEKMQSDKGSIPDRFSAQQFSDYHSELNMSSLELGDSALYFCASSWGGKPYEQYFGPGTRLTVT.

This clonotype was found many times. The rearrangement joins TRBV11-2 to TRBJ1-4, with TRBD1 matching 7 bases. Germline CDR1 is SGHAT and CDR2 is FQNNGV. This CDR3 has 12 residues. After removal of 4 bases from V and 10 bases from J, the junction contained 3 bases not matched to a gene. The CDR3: CASSSRTGKLFF. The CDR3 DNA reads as TGTGCCAGCAGCTCCCGGACAGGAAAACTGTTTTTT.

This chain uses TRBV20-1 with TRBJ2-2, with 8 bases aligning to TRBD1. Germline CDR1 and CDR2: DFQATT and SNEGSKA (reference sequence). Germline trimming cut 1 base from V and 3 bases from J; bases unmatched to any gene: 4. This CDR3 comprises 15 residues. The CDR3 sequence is CSARGQGRHTGELFF. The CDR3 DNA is TGCAGTGCTAGAGGACAGGGGAGGCACACCGGGGAGCTGTTTTTT.

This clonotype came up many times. The CDR3 protein is CSASPLQGQAASYEQYF. The CDR3 DNA reads TGCAGTGCTAGCCCTCTACAAGGCCAAGCCGCCTCCTACGAGCAGTACTTC. V is TRBV20-1 and J is TRBJ2-7; unclear D gene. The germline V and J ends were trimmed by 3 bases and 0 bases, with 21 bases remaining between them. Germline V CDR1 and CDR2: DFQATT, SNEGSKA (reference sequence). The CDR3 has 17 residues.

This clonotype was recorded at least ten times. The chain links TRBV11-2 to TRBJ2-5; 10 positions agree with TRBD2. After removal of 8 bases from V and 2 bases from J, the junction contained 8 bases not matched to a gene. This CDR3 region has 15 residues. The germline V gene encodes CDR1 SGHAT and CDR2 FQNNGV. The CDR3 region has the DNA TGTGCCAGCGGATCGTGGACTAGCGGACAAGAGACCCAGTACTTC. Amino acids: CASGSWTSGQETQYF.

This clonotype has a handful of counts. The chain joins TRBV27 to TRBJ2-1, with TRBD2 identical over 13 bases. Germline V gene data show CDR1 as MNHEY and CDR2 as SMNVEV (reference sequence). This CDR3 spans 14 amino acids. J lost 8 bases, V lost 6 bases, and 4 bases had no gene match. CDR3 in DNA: TGTGCCAGCAGCGGACTAGCGGGAGTAGATGAGCAGTTCTTC. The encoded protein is CASSGLAGVDEQFF.

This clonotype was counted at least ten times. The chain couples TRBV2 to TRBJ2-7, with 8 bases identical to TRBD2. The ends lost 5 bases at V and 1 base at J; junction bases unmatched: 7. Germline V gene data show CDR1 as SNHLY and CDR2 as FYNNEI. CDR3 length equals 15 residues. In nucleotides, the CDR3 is TGTGCCAGCAGTACTCAGCGGGAGCTTTCCTACGAGCAGTACTTC. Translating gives CASSTQRELSYEQYF.